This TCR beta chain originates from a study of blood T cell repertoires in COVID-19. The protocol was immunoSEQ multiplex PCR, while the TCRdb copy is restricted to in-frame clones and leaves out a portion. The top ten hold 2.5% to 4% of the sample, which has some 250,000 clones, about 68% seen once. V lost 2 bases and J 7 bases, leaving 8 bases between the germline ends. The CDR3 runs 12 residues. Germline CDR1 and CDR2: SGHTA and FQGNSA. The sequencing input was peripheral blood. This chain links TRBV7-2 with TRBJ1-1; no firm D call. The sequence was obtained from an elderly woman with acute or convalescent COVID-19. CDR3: CASSLRQSEAFF. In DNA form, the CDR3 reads TGTGCCAGCAGCTTACGACAAAGTGAAGCTTTCTTT. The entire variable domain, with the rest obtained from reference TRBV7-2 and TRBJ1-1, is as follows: GAGVSQSPSNKVTEKGKDVELRCDPISGHTALYWYRQSLGQGLEFLIYFQGNSAPDKSGLPSDRFSAERTGGSVSTLTIQRTQQEDSAVYLCASSLRQSEAFFGQGTRLTVV.